The 25 T cell receptor beta chains below come from one sample, sequenced in a study of T cells after yellow fever vaccination. Each CDR3 protein gets one entry after TCRdb re-called the 5' RACE reads with MiXCR. The sample holds some 500,000 distinct CDR3 sequences, about 13% seen once. The input for sequencing was PBMCs, taken on the day of the yellow fever booster vaccination. These TCRs come from a man younger than 45 who received the YFV17D yellow fever vaccine.

This clonotype turned up a few times. The rearrangement links TRBV29-1 to TRBJ2-7; 12 nucleotides line up with TRBD2. The CDR3 covers 14 residues. Germline trimming cut 0 bases from V and 11 bases from J; bases unmatched to any gene: 8. Germline V lookup: CDR1 SQVTM, CDR2 ANQGSEA. The CDR3 DNA is TGCAGCGTTGAAGATCCATCGACTAGCGGGAGTAAGTACTTC. As protein: CSVEDPSTSGSKYF.

This chain connects TRBV5-1 to TRBJ1-1, with 7 bases lining up with TRBD1. Germline CDR1 SGHRS, CDR2 YFSETQ. The ends lost 2 bases at V and 6 bases at J; junction bases unmatched: 7. CDR3 length: 14 residues. The CDR3 DNA sequence: TGCGCCAGCAGCTTCGTGACAGGGCCGGCTGAAGCTTTCTTT. Its translation is CASSFVTGPAEAFF. Drawing the rest from reference TRBV5-1 and TRBJ1-1, the complete variable domain is KAGVTQTPRYLIKTRGQQVTLSCSPISGHRSVSWYQQTPGQGLQFLFEYFSETQRNKGNFPGRFSGRQFSNSRSEMNVSTLELGDSALYLCASSFVTGPAEAFFGQGTRLTVV.

V usage is TRBV5-1 and J usage is TRBJ2-3; D ambiguous. This CDR3 comprises 13 residues. V was shortened by 4 bases and J by 4 bases, with 10 bases between the two germline ends. CDR1 is SGHRS and CDR2 is YFSETQ in the germline V gene. CDR3 in DNA: TGCGCCAGCAGCCTCACCACGGCAGATACGCAGTATTTT. This codes for CASSLTTADTQYF.

The V gene is TRBV7-2, the J gene TRBJ1-3; tentative D call: TRBD1 (5 bases). The CDR3 sequence is 15 residues long. Germline V gene lookup returns CDR1 SGHTA and CDR2 FQGNSA. V lost 1 base, J lost 4 bases, and 11 bases lay in between. CDR3 in amino acids: CASSLGRGTGNTIYF. In DNA form, the CDR3 reads TGTGCCAGCAGCTTAGGGAGAGGGACCGGAAACACCATATATTTT.

The chain is built from TRBV4-3 and TRBJ2-7; 10 bases map to TRBD2. Germline lookup yields CDR1 LGHNA and CDR2 YSLEER. With V trimmed by 1 base and J by 2 bases, 2 bases remained unmatched. CDR3 length: 15 residues. The CDR3 DNA reads TGCGCCAGCAGCCAAGTCCTAGCGGGAGCCTACGAGCAGTACTTC. As protein: CASSQVLAGAYEQYF.

V and J are TRBV5-1 and TRBJ2-1, with 9 bases fitting TRBD1. The J segment lost 7 bases and the V segment lost 3 bases, leaving 2 bases of the junction unmatched. This CDR3 contains 13 residues. Per germline, CDR1 SGHRS and CDR2 YFSETQ. CDR3 coding DNA: TGCGCCAGCAGCTGGGGGACAGGGAATGAGCAGTTCTTC. It specifies CASSWGTGNEQFF.

This clonotype was observed a few times. The chain employs TRBV5-5 and TRBJ2-5; no firm D call. Trimming removed 4 bases at V and 2 bases at J, with 12 bases between. CDR1 and CDR2 from the germline V gene are SGHKS and YYEKEE (reference sequence). CDR3 length: 14 residues. CDR3 in DNA: TGTGCCAGCAGCCCCCGGGTTGCTCAAGAGACCCAGTACTTC. It is translated as CASSPRVAQETQYF.

The chain is built from TRBV29-1 and TRBJ2-7; tentative D call: TRBD1 (5 bases). This CDR3 is built from 12 residues. Trimming removed 5 bases from V and 3 bases from J, with 11 bases in between. CDR1 is SQVTM and CDR2 is ANQGSEA in the germline V gene. The CDR3 is CSVLVQVYEQYF. The CDR3 DNA sequence: TGCAGCGTTTTAGTACAGGTCTACGAGCAGTACTTC.

The chain combines TRBV20-1 with TRBJ2-3, with TRBD1 matching 9 bases. V lost 3 bases, J lost 7 bases, and 8 bases stayed unmatched. Germline loops: CDR1 DFQATT, CDR2 SNEGSKA (reference sequence). The CDR3 runs to 14 residues. In DNA form, the CDR3 reads TGCAGTGCTAGTATCCCGGGACAGGGCCATACGCAGTATTTT. Translating it yields CSASIPGQGHTQYF.

Only a few counts were recorded for this clonotype. This sequence joins TRBV4-3 and TRBJ2-5, with D tentatively TRBD2 (7 bases). From germline, CDR1 is LGHNA and CDR2 YSLEER. The CDR3 covers 15 residues. V lost 3 bases to trimming and J lost 5 bases, with 16 bases between them. The CDR3 spells CASSQGGGQGETQYF. The DNA of the CDR3 is TGCGCCAGCAGCCAGGGAGGGGGGCAGGGGGAGACCCAGTACTTC.

The chain couples TRBV11-2 to TRBJ2-1, with TRBD2 matching over 14 bases. Germline V CDR1 and CDR2: SGHAT, FQNNGV. The CDR3 spans 18 residues. The junction had 8 bases not matched to a gene; V was cut back by 4 bases and J by 3 bases. The CDR3 nucleotides are TGTGCCAGCAGCTCGGGACTAGCGGGGGCCCAGGGCTACAATGAGCAGTTCTTC. It is translated as CASSSGLAGAQGYNEQFF.

This clonotype was found many times. The chain links TRBV7-2 to TRBJ1-1; no clear D. The CDR3 runs to 13 residues. Per the germline V gene, CDR1 is SGHTA and CDR2 is FQGNSA. Trimming left V 0 bases short and J 0 bases short, with 2 bases between. The CDR3 spells CASSLAMNTEAFF. The CDR3, as DNA: TGTGCCAGCAGCTTAGCCATGAACACTGAAGCTTTCTTT. Drawing the rest from reference TRBV7-2 and TRBJ1-1, the complete variable domain is GAGVSQSPSNKVTEKGKDVELRCDPISGHTALYWYRQSLGQGLEFLIYFQGNSAPDKSGLPSDRFSAERTGGSVSTLTIQRTQQEDSAVYLCASSLAMNTEAFFGQGTRLTVV.

This clonotype was seen a handful of times. The J gene is TRBJ2-1, the V gene TRBV6-5; D is unresolved. The CDR3 has 11 amino acids. Germline V gene data show CDR1 as MNHEY and CDR2 as SVGAGI. V was clipped by 7 bases and J by 9 bases, with 10 bases between them. CDR3 nucleotide sequence: TGTGCCAGCATTGGGCACGGTGAGCAGTTCTTC. Translated: CASIGHGEQFF.

This clonotype was seen more than once but under ten times. This chain connects TRBV7-8 to TRBJ1-1; D is unresolved. Germline loops: CDR1 SGHVS, CDR2 FQNEAQ. The CDR3 covers 15 residues. Deletions cut 1 base from V and 4 bases from J, with 13 bases between. The CDR3 spells CASSLVGQKGTEAFF. The DNA for the CDR3 is TGTGCCAGCAGCTTAGTAGGGCAAAAAGGCACTGAAGCTTTCTTT.

The rearrangement joins TRBV7-2 to TRBJ2-5; D uncertain. CDR1 and CDR2 (germline): SGHTA, FQGNSA. V was cut by 5 bases and J by 5 bases, with 15 bases left in between. CDR3 length: 14 amino acids. The CDR3 coding sequence is TGTGCCAGCAGCCGCTCCTTCGACTCGGAGACCCAGTACTTC. Translation: CASSRSFDSETQYF. Supplemented by reference TRBV7-2 and TRBJ2-5, the full variable domain reads GAGVSQSPSNKVTEKGKDVELRCDPISGHTALYWYRQSLGQGLEFLIYFQGNSAPDKSGLPSDRFSAERTGGSVSTLTIQRTQQEDSAVYLCASSRSFDSETQYFGPGTRLLVL.

This clonotype was counted between two and nine times. The chain joins TRBV10-2 to TRBJ1-5; D gene unclear. Germline V gives CDR1 WSHSY, CDR2 SAAADI. Trimming shortened V by 6 bases and J by 0 bases, and 6 bases separated the two germline ends. The CDR3 length is 13 residues. The chain's CDR3 is CASRGNSNQPQHF. For the CDR3, the DNA is TGCGCCAGCAGGGGGAATAGCAATCAGCCCCAGCATTTT.

V is TRBV28 and J is TRBJ2-1, with D unresolved. This CDR3 has 15 residues. In germline, CDR1 is MDHEN, CDR2 SYDVKM. Deletions cut 3 bases from V and 2 bases from J, with 11 bases between. The CDR3 is CASSLRSATYNEQFF. The CDR3 nucleotides read TGTGCCAGCAGTTTGAGGTCGGCTACCTACAATGAGCAGTTCTTC.

This clonotype was observed a handful of times. The V and J genes are TRBV6-2 or TRBV6-3 and TRBJ2-5; D ambiguous. Germline-derived CDR1 and CDR2 are MNHEY and SVGEGT. This CDR3 is 12 amino acids long. Trimming shortened V by 6 bases and J by 5 bases, and 10 bases separated the two germline ends. CDR3 nucleotide sequence: TGTGCCAGCAGGGATCACTTGGAGACCCAGTACTTC. This gives the protein CASRDHLETQYF.

Details on this clonotype: A read error may produce the germline difference seen at one junction end. The genes are TRBV5-4 and TRBJ2-3; TRBD2 agrees at 8 bases. Germline V lookup: CDR1 SGHNT, CDR2 YYREEE (reference sequence). CDR3 length equals 15 residues. DNA of the CDR3: TGTACCAGCAGCTCCAGCGGGAGAAAGACAGATACGCAGTATTTT. Its protein product is CTSSSSGRKTDTQYF.

This clonotype was observed a few times. The chain uses TRBV12-3 or TRBV12-4 and TRBJ1-5; D unresolved. Between the trimmed V and J ends, which lost 1 base and 1 base, there was a span of 2 bases. The CDR3 runs 13 residues. This CDR3 is CASSLESNQPQHF. Written as DNA, the CDR3 is TGTGCCAGCAGTTTAGAGAGCAATCAGCCCCAGCATTTT.

The table lists this clonotype with many counts. The J gene is TRBJ2-7, the V gene TRBV5-1, with D tentatively TRBD2 (6 bases). This CDR3 region has 14 residues. V lost 8 bases to trimming and J lost 0 bases, with 15 bases between them. Per the germline V gene, CDR1 is SGHRS and CDR2 is YFSETQ. The CDR3 DNA reads as TGCGCCAGTAGAGCGGGCCCCAGCTCCTACGAGCAGTACTTC. As protein: CASRAGPSSYEQYF. The full variable domain, completed using reference TRBV5-1 and TRBJ2-7, is KAGVTQTPRYLIKTRGQQVTLSCSPISGHRSVSWYQQTPGQGLQFLFEYFSETQRNKGNFPGRFSGRQFSNSRSEMNVSTLELGDSALYLCASRAGPSSYEQYFGPGTRLTVT.

The sample holds a few counts of this clonotype. Here the CDR3 DNA reads TGTGCCAGCAGATCTCGGGACGGTTTTAAGGCTTTCTTT. The encoded protein is CASRSRDGFKAFF. The chain joins TRBV11-2 to TRBJ1-1, with a possible D match to TRBD1 (5 bases). Trimming took 6 bases from V and 11 from J, leaving 19 bases between them. The CDR3 has 13 residues. Germline V gene lookup returns CDR1 SGHAT and CDR2 FQNNGV.

V usage is TRBV6-1 and J usage is TRBJ2-7, with D possibly TRBD1 on 6 matching bases. V shed 6 bases and J shed 7 bases, with 16 bases lying between them. Germline CDR1 is MNHNS and CDR2 is SASEGT. The CDR3 is made up of 13 amino acids. The CDR3 DNA sequence: TGTGCCAGCAGCACACAGGGACCGGGGGAGCAGTACTTC. Protein: CASSTQGPGEQYF.

The chain combines TRBV20-1 with TRBJ1-6, with no clear D. With 3 bases removed from V and 9 bases from J, the gap between germline ends came to 15 bases. This CDR3 has 14 amino acids. Germline CDR1 reads DFQATT; CDR2 reads SNEGSKA (reference sequence). This CDR3 reads CSASPNGVSSPLHF. The DNA for the CDR3 is TGCAGTGCTAGCCCCAACGGGGTCAGTTCACCCCTCCACTTT.

There are a few counts of this clonotype. The chain combines TRBV7-2 with TRBJ2-5, with D perhaps being TRBD1 or TRBD2 (6 bases each). The CDR3 spans 14 residues. V dropped 3 bases and J dropped 7 bases, with 15 bases sitting between them. Germline V lookup: CDR1 SGHTA, CDR2 FQGNSA. DNA of the CDR3: TGTGCCAGCAGCTTTGGGGGGCCGTCCGGGACCCAGTACTTC. This translates into CASSFGGPSGTQYF.